The 27 T cell receptor beta chains below all came from one sample that was sequenced in a study of CXCR3-negative and CXCR3-positive naive CD8 T cells. The libraries of TRB cDNA were prepared using 5' RACE with UMI labels. TCRdb reprocessed the 5' RACE reads and reports one entry per CDR3 protein, with no DNA. This table lists roughly 63,000 distinct CDR3 sequences. General study findings and limits: Relative to CXCR3-negative naive cells, CXCR3-positive naive cells had more hydrophobic TRB CDR3s.

These receptors lack a known antigen. Sequencing used naive CXCR3+ CD8+ T cells from blood. Subset indicated: CD45RO-CCR7+CD27+CD95- naive CD8+ T cells expressing CXCR3 (TNR3+). The receptors were sampled from a human donor in good health. Some clones in this sample may be carry-over from other donors' samples.

The chain uses TRBV7-2 and TRBJ2-7; the TCRdb D gene call, TRBD1, has no DNA to confirm it. The CDR3 length is 14 residues. Germline values: CDR1 SGHTA, CDR2 FQGNSA. The CDR3 loop is CASSPTDPAYEQYF.

J is TRBJ2-1 and V is TRBV29-1; TCRdb indicates TRBD1, and absent DNA this call remains unverified. CDR3 length: 14 amino acids. CDR1 SQVTM and CDR2 ANQGSEA come from the germline V gene. The CDR3 sequence: CSVDVQGLVDEQFF.

V gene TRBV12-3 or TRBV12-4 combines with J gene TRBJ2-7. The CDR3 runs to 12 residues. The CDR3: CASRASSYEQYF.

The chain recombines TRBV29-1 with TRBJ1-2; TCRdb outputs TRBD1, but without DNA this stays unchecked. CDR1 and CDR2 (germline): SQVTM, ANQGSEA. The CDR3 is 11 residues long. The chain's CDR3 is CSVPLGQGWAF. The entire variable domain, with the rest obtained from reference TRBV29-1 and TRBJ1-2, is as follows: SAVISQKPSRDICQRGTSLTIQCQVDSQVTMMFWYRQQPGQSLTLIATANQGSEATYESGFVIDKFPISRPNLTFSTLTVSNMSPEDSSIYLCSVPLGQGWAFGSGTRLTVV.

The chain recombines TRBV29-1 with TRBJ2-2; TCRdb's D call of TRBD1 is untestable without DNA. This CDR3 contains 15 residues. Germline V CDR1 and CDR2: SQVTM, ANQGSEA. The CDR3 spells CSVEPGDRNTGELFF.

The chain has TRBV27 and TRBJ2-1. The germline gives CDR1 MNHEY, CDR2 SMNVEV (reference sequence). CDR3 length equals 13 residues. CDR3 loop: CASSLRENNEQFF.

V and J are TRBV6-1 and TRBJ2-1; with no DNA, the TCRdb D assignment of TRBD1 cannot be verified. Germline V CDR1 and CDR2: MNHNS, SASEGT. The CDR3 contains 14 residues. The CDR3 reads CAISESGTYNEQFF.

V gene TRBV15 combines with J gene TRBJ2-5; the D gene TCRdb calls, TRBD1, cannot be checked with no DNA. Germline V CDR1 and CDR2: LNHNV, YYDKDF (reference sequence). The CDR3 has 15 residues. The CDR3 reads CATSRDGTVQETQYF.

This chain's CDR3 is CASGTMTGSDHEQYF. This chain joins TRBV7-6 and TRBJ2-7; the TRBD1 assignment by TCRdb is unverifiable without DNA. Germline assignment: CDR1 SGHVS and CDR2 FNYEAQ. The CDR3 spans 15 residues.

J is TRBJ2-7 and V is TRBV7-9; TCRdb designates TRBD1, a call that cannot be tested without DNA. The CDR3 is 16 amino acids. The germline CDR1 and CDR2 sequences are SEHNR and FQNEAQ (reference sequence). Here the CDR3 reads CASSQDRGPLYYEQYF.

CDR3 amino acids: CASSLPRTGLNQPQHF. This chain uses TRBV28 with TRBJ1-5; TCRdb's D call of TRBD1 is untestable without DNA. The CDR3 length is 16 residues. Germline V gene lookup returns CDR1 MDHEN and CDR2 SYDVKM.

This chain links TRBV11-2 with TRBJ2-7. The CDR3 spans 12 residues. CDR1 and CDR2 from the germline V gene are SGHAT and FQNNGV. CDR3 residues: CASSQSADEQYF.

The V gene is TRBV2, the J gene TRBJ2-7; TCRdb reports TRBD1, a call that lacks DNA to check it against. The CDR3 totals 16 residues. Germline CDR1 reads SNHLY; CDR2 reads FYNNEI. Here the CDR3 reads CAVQGTGQDLSYEQYF.

V is TRBV4-2 and J is TRBJ1-6; TCRdb's D call of TRBD1 is untestable without DNA. The CDR3 has 14 residues. Germline CDR1 and CDR2: LGHNA and YNFKEQ. The CDR3 reads CASRTTGADSPLHF.

V and J are TRBV28 and TRBJ1-1; TCRdb names TRBD1, which stays unverified in the absence of DNA. CDR3 length equals 15 residues. Germline CDR1 reads MDHEN; CDR2 reads SYDVKM. CDR3 loop: CASRTQRQGVPEAFF.

The chain links TRBV10-3 to TRBJ2-5; TCRdb reports TRBD1, a call that lacks DNA to check it against. Germline values: CDR1 ENHRY, CDR2 SYGVKD. The CDR3 spans 15 residues. Here the CDR3 reads CAISVEGENQETQYF.

V and J are TRBV15 and TRBJ1-4; TCRdb returns TRBD1, unconfirmable since there is no DNA. The CDR3 is 17 residues long. CDR1 is LNHNV, CDR2 YYDKDF, per germline (reference sequence). This CDR3 is CATSRDGTGGDVEKLFF.

The chain uses TRBV4-1 and TRBJ2-1; the TCRdb D gene call, TRBD1, has no DNA to confirm it. The length of the CDR3 is 17 residues. Germline loops: CDR1 MGHRA, CDR2 YSYEKL. CDR3 residues: CASSQTTGARSYNEQFF.

This chain joins TRBV20-1 and TRBJ1-1; TCRdb names TRBD1, which stays unverified in the absence of DNA. Germline CDR1 and CDR2: DFQATT and SNEGSKA (reference sequence). The CDR3 sequence is 12 residues long. CDR3 sequence: CSALRRETEAFF.

The CDR3: CSVEYGGEEQFF. The chain joins TRBV29-1 to TRBJ2-1; TCRdb proposes TRBD2, but this gene call is untestable without DNA. Per the germline V gene, CDR1 is SQVTM and CDR2 is ANQGSEA. This CDR3 contains 12 residues.

The V gene is TRBV7-2, the J gene TRBJ2-7; with no DNA, the TCRdb D assignment of TRBD2 cannot be verified. The CDR3 is made up of 16 amino acids. Germline CDR1 reads SGHTA; CDR2 reads FQGNSA. CDR3: CASSLAGGGSSYEQYF.

The genes are TRBV27 and TRBJ1-2; TCRdb's assignment of TRBD1 cannot be checked, as there is no DNA. The CDR3 is 15 amino acids. In germline, CDR1 is MNHEY, CDR2 SMNVEV (reference sequence). The CDR3 loop reads CATYSLGGAPKGYTF.

This sequence joins TRBV5-1 and TRBJ2-7. Germline V CDR1 and CDR2: SGHRS, YFSETQ. The CDR3 is 12 amino acids. The CDR3 loop reads CASSLPPYEQYF.

The CDR3 sequence is CASSLWGGDTQYF. The rearrangement uses TRBV11-3 and TRBJ2-3; the D call of TRBD2 rests on TCRdb alone, since no DNA is present to check it. Germline loops: CDR1 SGHNT, CDR2 YENEEA. CDR3 size: 13 residues.

The rearrangement links TRBV29-1 to TRBJ2-3; TCRdb reports TRBD1, a call that lacks DNA to check it against. Germline V CDR1 and CDR2: SQVTM, ANQGSEA. The CDR3 has 13 amino acids. CDR3 residues: CSVEPGNTDTQYF.

The CDR3 spells CASSPEFGTGVYNEQFF. V usage is TRBV6-2 or TRBV6-3 and J usage is TRBJ2-1; TCRdb selects TRBD1, and the lack of DNA leaves this call unchecked. The CDR3 extends over 17 amino acids. Germline CDR1 is MNHEY and CDR2 is SVGEGT.

The CDR3: CASSQDLVESYEQYF. V is TRBV4-1 and J is TRBJ2-7. Per the germline V gene, CDR1 is MGHRA and CDR2 is YSYEKL. CDR3 size: 15 residues.